This record concerns one TCR beta chain sequence. Its antigen is still unknown. Base qualities are not provided; no much larger clone lies one nucleotide away. These data are taken from a study of CD8+ T cells in alopecia areata (dated by TCRdb to between 2018 and 2020). For context, the study as a whole: The treated patients took part in an open-label pilot trial in which moderate-to-severe alopecia areata was treated with oral tofacitinib at 5 to 10 mg twice daily. In humans, TCRbeta sequencing was performed on scalp tissue and on sorted CD4+ and CD8+ peripheral blood T cells from healthy controls and from patients with patchy or totalis/universalis alopecia areata. The study used high-throughput TCRbeta sequencing to examine T cell clonal expansion in alopecia areata, in both the C3H/HeJ mouse model and human patients. Patients stayed on tofacitinib for 6 to 18 months and then had 6 months of follow-up off drug so that delayed response and recurrence could be assessed. Scalp clonality was compared among normal scalp (n=4), patchy alopecia areata scalp (n=8), and alopecia totalis/universalis scalp (n=8). The RNA source kit depended on sample type: the PAXgene miRNA kit for fixed scalp, the miRNeasy kit for PBMCs, and the RNeasy kit for mouse skin. TCRbeta CDR3 regions were amplified by immunoSEQ multiplex PCR with 35 Vbeta forward and 13 Jbeta reverse primers. The SALT score, which quantifies the percentage of affected scalp surface area, was used to measure disease severity in treated patients. Biopsies were taken from tofacitinib-treated patients at baseline and at 4 and 24 weeks of treatment, and a later scalp biopsy was taken in several of the tofacitinib-treated patients. Overall results and qualifications from the work: During tofacitinib treatment, many expanded lesional clones remained in scalp and blood, and this persistence may partly explain relapse after treatment is stopped. Because the treated cohort was small and had only one nonresponder, larger studies are needed to examine links between baseline CD8+ expansion and response. Unlike mouse skin, which is dominated by gammadelta T cells, normal human skin has resident alphabeta T cells that are also sequenced, and this complicates analysis of the scalp TCR repertoire. Compared with mice, TCR sequences shared between patients were less clear, possibly partly because of HLA diversity across the patient population. Lesional scalp, especially in alopecia totalis/universalis, showed higher clonality and more expanded CD8+ clones than normal scalp, suggesting antigenic drive. Tofacitinib significantly lowered scalp clonality and the number of expanded CD8+ clones among the top 100 scalp clones.

Trimming removed 1 base from V and 1 base from J, leaving 4 bases between the germline ends. Looking up the germline V gene yields CDR1 LGHNA and CDR2 YNFKEQ. Its CDR3 holds 14 amino acids, cysteine through phenylalanine. The only DNA kept is the CDR3, 42 bases in frame from the first base. The treatment or condition label, read with the paper, signifies: oral pan-JAK inhibitor, 5-10 mg twice daily. From alopecia areata patients, peripheral blood was collected along with lesional scalp punch biopsies. PBMCs were isolated by density centrifugation and stained for CD3, CD4 and CD8, after which CD4+ and CD8+ T cells were sorted on a FACSAria. Libraries were prepared through the immunoSEQ multiplex PCR assay. For TCR sequencing, RNA was extracted from every sample and reverse transcribed into cDNA to serve as template. SuperScript III was used for first-strand cDNA synthesis, primed with a 2:1 mix of oligo-dT and random hexamers. A synthetic immune receptor repertoire was used to measure amplification bias, and any remaining bias was corrected computationally. Per the authors' processing: Raw reads were preprocessed for error removal, and CDR3 was defined according to IMGT conventions as running from the conserved cysteine to phenylalanine. Clonality was computed as 1 minus the Shannon entropy, with the entropy normalized by log2 of the number of productive unique TCRs. Whether scalp clones were CD4 or CD8 was inferred by matching scalp TCRbeta sequences against CD4 and CD8 repertoires sorted from blood. Sourced from immuneACCESS, this table was stored by TCRdb with only in-frame sequences that have V and J called. A share of the clones is absent; for the studies checked, an unresolved V gene accounts for under half, and the remainder has no known explanation. V, J and clone size are those of that table, while D and trimming were read from the DNA. This sample comprises roughly 250,000 clones, 60% of them detected only once. Of the sample, 0.75% to 0.95% falls within the top ten clones.

The V and J segments used are TRBV4-2 and TRBJ2-2, with the identity of the D gene unclear. The clonotype originates from a human donor with alopecia areata. The specimen was CD4+ T cells sorted from blood, collected around week 54, from a patient treated with tofacitinib. CDR3 loop: CASSQAGNTGELFF. The nucleotides are TGTGCCAGCAGCCAAGCGGGGAACACCGGGGAGCTGTTTTTT.